A single sample gave rise to the 19 T cell receptor beta chains below, sequenced in a study of cytomegalovirus exposure and HLA in healthy donors. PCR used 60 Vbeta primers and 13 Jbeta primers. The assay was immunoSEQ multiplex PCR, and TCRdb's table has in-frame clones only and misses some. The table includes 90,000 to 130,000 clones, 80% detected once. Sequences were obtained from PBMCs. These receptors were obtained from a woman between 55 and 75 years old in good health and CMV-seropositive.

In nucleotides, the CDR3 is TGTGCCAGAAGCTTCTGGGCAGGGGTATGGATCATGAACACTGAAGCTTTCTTT. This translates into CARSFWAGVWIMNTEAFF. The chain employs TRBV5-3 and TRBJ1-1; D is possibly TRBD1 (6 bases). TRBV5-3 is marked as an open reading frame, function uncertain. Trimming cost V 2 bases and J 0 bases, with 20 bases left between them. The CDR3 runs 18 residues.

This clone showed up just once. The rearrangement links TRBV18 to TRBJ1-1; possibly TRBD1 for D (5 bases). The germline V gene encodes CDR1 KGHSH and CDR2 LQKENI. Trimming removed 5 bases at V and 1 base at J, with 11 bases between. This CDR3 comprises 14 residues. As DNA, the CDR3 is TGTGCCAGCTCAGCGGGACGGGAGAACACTGAAGCTTTCTTT. Protein product: CASSAGRENTEAFF.

Only a few counts were recorded for this clone. This sequence joins TRBV7-9 and TRBJ1-1; the D is unclear. CDR1 SEHNR and CDR2 FQNEAQ come from the germline V gene (reference sequence). The CDR3 loop spans 14 amino acids. The V and J ends lost 1 base and 3 bases respectively, with 9 bases between them. The chain's CDR3 is CASSLVYRDTEAFF. CDR3 nucleotides: TGTGCCAGCAGCTTAGTGTATAGAGACACTGAAGCTTTCTTT.

There are a few counts of this clone. The V call is TRBV5-5, the J call TRBJ1-3; unclear D gene. With 3 bases removed from V and 4 bases from J, the gap between germline ends came to 11 bases. This CDR3 contains 14 residues. Germline V lookup: CDR1 SGHKS, CDR2 YYEKEE (reference sequence). The CDR3 reads CASSSARPGNTIYF. CDR3 DNA: TGTGCCAGCAGCTCCGCTAGACCAGGAAACACCATATATTTT. Full variable domain (missing parts from reference TRBV5-5 and TRBJ1-3): DAGVTQSPTHLIKTRGQQVTLRCSPISGHKSVSWYQQVLGQGPQFIFQYYEKEERGRGNFPDRFSARQFPNYSSELNVNALLLGDSALYLCASSSARPGNTIYFGEGSWLTVV.

The gene calls are TRBV2 and TRBJ2-3, with 8 bases lining up with TRBD2. Germline CDR1 reads SNHLY; CDR2 reads FYNNEI. V gave up 3 bases and J gave up 5 bases; unmatched junction bases: 1. The CDR3 runs 13 residues. CDR3 region: CASSEGTRDTQYF. CDR3 bases: TGTGCCAGCAGTGAGGGGACTAGAGATACGCAGTATTTT.

The chain links TRBV5-1 to TRBJ2-7; tentative D call: TRBD1 (7 bases). In germline, CDR1 is SGHRS, CDR2 YFSETQ. The CDR3 is 20 amino acids. Trimming took 4 bases from V and 4 from J, leaving 33 bases between them. The CDR3 bases are TGCGCCAGCAGCCCGAATTTATATGGCGGGACAGCAGGGACGGGGTACGAGCAGTACTTC. It is translated as CASSPNLYGGTAGTGYEQYF. The whole variable domain, filled in from reference TRBV5-1 and TRBJ2-7, reads KAGVTQTPRYLIKTRGQQVTLSCSPISGHRSVSWYQQTPGQGLQFLFEYFSETQRNKGNFPGRFSGRQFSNSRSEMNVSTLELGDSALYLCASSPNLYGGTAGTGYEQYFGPGTRLTVT.

The CDR3 protein is CASSPTATNEKLFF. In DNA, the CDR3 is TGCGCCAGCAGCCCCACAGCAACTAATGAAAAACTGTTTTTT. The rearrangement links TRBV5-1 to TRBJ1-4; D gene ambiguous. Between the trimmed V and J ends, which lost 4 bases and 0 bases, there was a span of 7 bases. Per the germline V gene, CDR1 is SGHRS and CDR2 is YFSETQ. There are 14 residues in the CDR3.

CDR3 sequence reads: CASSFGTSGPQETQYF. CDR3 DNA: TGTGCCAGCAGCTTTGGGACTAGCGGACCCCAAGAGACCCAGTACTTC. The rearrangement links TRBV5-4 to TRBJ2-5, with 11 nucleotides matching TRBD2. From germline, CDR1 is SGHNT and CDR2 YYREEE (reference sequence). V lost 2 bases, J lost 1 base, and 4 bases stayed unmatched. This CDR3 region has 16 residues.

This chain joins TRBV6-5 and TRBJ1-3; 10 bases are a match to TRBD1. V shed 3 bases, J shed 2 bases, and the junction held 4 bases outside the gene matches. CDR3 length: 16 residues. CDR1 is MNHEY and CDR2 is SVGAGI in the germline V gene. The CDR3 bases are TGTGCCAGCAGTTATGCCGGGACAGGGGCTGGAAACACCATATATTTT. This sequence encodes CASSYAGTGAGNTIYF.

This clone is categorized as medium-sized. The chain links TRBV19 to TRBJ2-5, with D perhaps matching TRBD2 (7 bases). V lost 0 bases, J lost 4 bases, and 18 bases lay in between. This CDR3 comprises 17 residues. Germline CDR1 LNHDA, CDR2 SQIVND (reference sequence). This CDR3 is CASSIDGEVGGGETQYF. CDR3 sequence (DNA): TGTGCCAGTAGTATAGATGGCGAGGTGGGAGGGGGAGAGACCCAGTACTTC.

J is TRBJ1-5 and V is TRBV19; TRBD1 might be the D (5 bases). This CDR3 comprises 13 residues. Trimming took off 7 bases at V and 7 bases at J, with 14 bases between the two ends. CDR1 and CDR2 from the germline V gene are LNHDA and SQIVND (reference sequence). This CDR3 reads CASTKGVGQPQHF. The CDR3 DNA is TGTGCCAGTACTAAAGGGGTCGGGCAGCCCCAGCATTTT.

The chain is built from TRBV6-1 and TRBJ1-1, with a weak D call TRBD1 (5 bases). The CDR3 totals 14 residues. V was pared by 8 bases and J by 1 base, with 14 bases between. Germline V gives CDR1 MNHNS, CDR2 SASEGT. The CDR3, as DNA: TGTGCCAGCCTTGTCGACAGACAGAACACTGAAGCTTTCTTT. Its protein product is CASLVDRQNTEAFF.

CDR3 loop: CASRPSPANRDYGYTF. Here the CDR3 DNA reads TGTGCCAGCAGACCATCCCCAGCCAACAGGGACTATGGCTACACCTTC. This chain joins TRBV28 and TRBJ1-2; maybe TRBD1 (6 bases). The CDR3 is 16 amino acids. From germline, CDR1 is MDHEN and CDR2 SYDVKM. Trimming stripped 6 bases from V and 3 bases from J, with 20 bases between.

This sequence joins TRBV6-1 and TRBJ1-1, with D hard to call. Trimming pared 0 bases from V and 9 bases from J, leaving 8 bases between. Germline V gene sequence: CDR1 MNHNS, CDR2 SASEGT. CDR3 length: 12 residues. As DNA, the CDR3 is TGTGCCAGCAGTGAAGCCAGGCAGCAAGCTTTCTTT. The encoded protein is CASSEARQQAFF.

V is TRBV6-6 and J is TRBJ2-2; D uncertain. The CDR3 totals 13 residues. Germline CDR1 and CDR2: MNHNY and SVGAGI (reference sequence). Deletions cut 7 bases from V and 6 bases from J, with 12 bases between. The CDR3 here is CASTTLPPGELFF. CDR3 sequence (DNA): TGTGCCAGCACCACTTTGCCGCCCGGGGAGCTGTTTTTT.

Turning to this clone: The same CDR3 is also encoded by other DNA sequences in this sample. The chain uses TRBV4-1 and TRBJ1-2; 7 bases fit TRBD1. The V gene end was trimmed by 1 base and the J gene end by 2 bases; junction bases not matched to a gene: 4. The CDR3 has 15 amino acids. Per germline, CDR1 MGHRA and CDR2 YSYEKL. CDR3 sequence (DNA): TGCGCCAGCAGCCAAGCCCCCAGGGGGAACTATGGCTACACCTTC. It yields the protein CASSQAPRGNYGYTF.

The chain joins TRBV5-1 to TRBJ1-2; 7 nucleotides match TRBD1. With V trimmed by 4 bases and J by 4 bases, 4 bases remained unmatched. Germline CDR1 SGHRS, CDR2 YFSETQ. CDR3 length: 13 residues. CDR3 loop: CASSGDSAYGYTF. DNA of the CDR3: TGCGCCAGCAGCGGGGACAGCGCCTATGGCTACACCTTC.

The J gene is TRBJ2-7, the V gene TRBV9; 14 bases match TRBD2. The CDR3 loop spans 19 amino acids. Germline V gives CDR1 SGDLS, CDR2 YYNGEE. Germline trimming cut 4 bases from V and 1 base from J; bases unmatched to any gene: 13. CDR3 sequence: CASSKSGRLAGGTSYEQYF. The CDR3 DNA follows: TGTGCCAGCAGCAAGTCCGGTAGACTAGCGGGAGGGACATCCTACGAGCAGTACTTC.

The chain employs TRBV6-1 and TRBJ1-3; D is unresolved. In germline, CDR1 is MNHNS, CDR2 SASEGT. CDR3 size: 15 residues. The V gene lost 4 bases and the J gene lost 4 bases, with 14 bases spanning the gap. CDR3 coding DNA: TGTGCCAGCAGTGTCCGCGGCTCGGGGGGAAACACCATATATTTT. This gives the protein CASSVRGSGGNTIYF.